This T cell receptor (beta chain) was profiled in a study of blood T cell repertoires in COVID-19. Only one count was recorded for this clone. CDR3 length: 15 residues. The ends were cut back, 3 bases at V and 10 bases at J, with 21 bases in the middle. Germline CDR1 reads LGHDT; CDR2 reads YNNKEL (reference sequence). The assay was immunoSEQ multiplex PCR, and TCRdb's table has in-frame clones only and misses some. The table shows 47,000 or so clones, with 65% to 90% occurring only once. The TCR originated in a woman of 80 years or more with COVID-19, enrolled during active disease. V gene TRBV3-1 (or the pseudogene TRBV3-2) combines with J gene TRBJ1-1, with TRBD1 as a possible D gene (5 bases). Sequenced: peripheral blood. The CDR3 DNA is TGTGCCAGCAGCCACAGGGCAGGTAGGATTCTCGGAGCTTTCTTT. Its translation: CASSHRAGRILGAFF.